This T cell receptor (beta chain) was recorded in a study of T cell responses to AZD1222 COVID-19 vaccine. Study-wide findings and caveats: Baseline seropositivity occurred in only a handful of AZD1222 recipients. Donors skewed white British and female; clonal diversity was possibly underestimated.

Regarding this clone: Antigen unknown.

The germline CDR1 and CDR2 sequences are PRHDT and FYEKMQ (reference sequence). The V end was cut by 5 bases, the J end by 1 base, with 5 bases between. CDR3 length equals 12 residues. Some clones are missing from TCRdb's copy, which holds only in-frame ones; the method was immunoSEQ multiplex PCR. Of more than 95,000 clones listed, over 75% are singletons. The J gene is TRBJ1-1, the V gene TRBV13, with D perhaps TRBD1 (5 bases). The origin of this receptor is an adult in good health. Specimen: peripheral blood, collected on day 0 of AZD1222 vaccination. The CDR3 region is CASSGGNTEAFF. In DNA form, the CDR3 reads TGTGCCAGCAGCGGGGGGAACACTGAAGCTTTCTTT.